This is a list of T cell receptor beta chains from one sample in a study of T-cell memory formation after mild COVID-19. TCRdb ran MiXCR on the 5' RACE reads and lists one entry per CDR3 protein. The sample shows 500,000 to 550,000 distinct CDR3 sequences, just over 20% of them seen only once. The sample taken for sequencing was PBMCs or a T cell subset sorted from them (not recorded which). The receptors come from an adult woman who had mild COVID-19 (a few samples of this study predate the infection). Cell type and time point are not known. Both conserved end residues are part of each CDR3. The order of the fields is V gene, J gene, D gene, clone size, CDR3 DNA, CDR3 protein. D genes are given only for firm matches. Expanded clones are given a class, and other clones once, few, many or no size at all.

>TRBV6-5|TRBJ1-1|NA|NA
TGTGCCAGCAGCCTCCCACAAACCACTGAAGCTTTCTTT
CASSLPQTTEAFF
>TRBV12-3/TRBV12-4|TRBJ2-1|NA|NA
TGTGCCAGCAGGAGGACATTCTTGGCTGAGCAGTTCTTC
CASRRTFLAEQFF
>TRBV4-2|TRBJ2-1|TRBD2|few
TGTGCCAGCAGCCAAGAGACTAGCGGGAGCAATGAGCAGTTCTTC
CASSQETSGSNEQFF
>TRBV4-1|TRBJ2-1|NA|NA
TGCGCCAGCAGCCAAGATCTTGCCTTCTCCTACAATGAGCAGTTCTTC
CASSQDLAFSYNEQFF
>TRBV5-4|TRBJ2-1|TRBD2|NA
TGTGCCAGCAGCTTGGCTCTAGCGGGGGGGCCCTACAATGAGCAGTTCTTC
CASSLALAGGPYNEQFF
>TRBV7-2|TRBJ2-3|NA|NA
TGTGCCAGCAGCTTGGAGACCCATACGCAGTATTTT
CASSLETHTQYF
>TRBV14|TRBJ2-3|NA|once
TGTGCCAGCAGCCAACAGAACACAGATACGCAGTATTTT
CASSQQNTDTQYF
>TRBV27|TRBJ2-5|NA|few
TGTGCCAGCAGGGAAGGGGGGGAAGAGACCCAGTACTTC
CASREGGEETQYF
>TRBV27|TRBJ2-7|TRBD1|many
TGTGCCAGCAGTTTGGGACAGGGACACTACGAGCAGTACTTC
CASSLGQGHYEQYF
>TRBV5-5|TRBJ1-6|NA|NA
TGTGCCAGCAGCCAAGAACAGGGCCCTAGTTCACCCCTCCACTTT
CASSQEQGPSSPLHF
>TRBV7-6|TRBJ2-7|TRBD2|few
TGTGCCAGCAGCGCATTAGCGGGGGAGTTCTACGAGCAGTACTTC
CASSALAGEFYEQYF
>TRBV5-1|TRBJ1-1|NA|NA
TGCGCCAGCAGCTTGATAGGAAGGAGCTTGAACACTGAAGCTTTCTTT
CASSLIGRSLNTEAFF
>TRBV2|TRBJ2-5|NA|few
TGTGCCAGCGAGGCGACAGCTGAAGAGACCCAGTACTTC
CASEATAEETQYF
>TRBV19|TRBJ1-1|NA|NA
TGTGCCAGTAGTCGGGCGAACACTGAAGCTTTCTTT
CASSRANTEAFF
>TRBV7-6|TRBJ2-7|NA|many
TGTGCCAGCAGCTTAGGGGGGCAGCACTACGAGCAGTACTTC
CASSLGGQHYEQYF
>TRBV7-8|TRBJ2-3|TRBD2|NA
TGTGCCAGCAGCCCGAGCTTAGCGGGGCCTGGCACAGATACGCAGTATTTT
CASSPSLAGPGTDTQYF
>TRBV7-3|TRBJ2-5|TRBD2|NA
TGTGCCAGCAGCTTAGACGGCGGGGAGGGGGAGACCCAGTACTTC
CASSLDGGEGETQYF
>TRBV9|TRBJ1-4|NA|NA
TGTGCCAGCAGCGTAGCTCCGGGGGTAGATGAAAAACTGTTTTTT
CASSVAPGVDEKLFF
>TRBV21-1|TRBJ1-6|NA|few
TGTGCCAGCAGCAAAGCGGGCAGGCGAGAGGGGTCCTATAATTCACCCCTCCACTTT
CASSKAGRREGSYNSPLHF
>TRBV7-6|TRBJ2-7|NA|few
TGTGCCAGCAGCCCCGACTTCTACGAGCAGTACTTC
CASSPDFYEQYF
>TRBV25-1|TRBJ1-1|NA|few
TGTGCCAGCAGCAATTGGGGGGGGAAGGGCACTGAAGCTTTCTTT
CASSNWGGKGTEAFF
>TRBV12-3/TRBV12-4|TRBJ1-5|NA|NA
TGTGCCAGCAGTTTAGTGTGGTTAGGGGGGCCTGGTTCCTTTGGCAATCAGCCCCAGCATTTT
CASSLVWLGGPGSFGNQPQHF
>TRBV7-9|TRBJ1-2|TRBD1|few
TGTGCCAGCAGCCCCAGGGGGCAGGCAAATGCGAATTTTAACTATGGCTACACCTTC
CASSPRGQANANFNYGYTF
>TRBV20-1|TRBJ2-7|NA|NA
TGCAGTGCTAGAGTGGCGCGAACAGGATCCTACGAGCAGTACTTC
CSARVARTGSYEQYF
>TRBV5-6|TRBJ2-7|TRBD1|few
TGTGCCAGCAGACAGGGGCTCTCCTACGAGCAGTACTTC
CASRQGLSYEQYF
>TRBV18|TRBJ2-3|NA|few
TGTGCCAGCTCACTCACCCAGACAGATACGCAGTATTTT
CASSLTQTDTQYF
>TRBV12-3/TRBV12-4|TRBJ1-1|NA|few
TGTGCCAGCAGCCTCAACCAGGTCACTGAAGCTTTCTTT
CASSLNQVTEAFF
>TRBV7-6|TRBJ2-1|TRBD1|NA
TGTGCCAGCAGCTCAGCCGGGACAGACTACAATGAGCAGTTCTTC
CASSSAGTDYNEQFF
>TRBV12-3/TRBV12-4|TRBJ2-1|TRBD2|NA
TGTGCCAGCAGGCCGACTAGCGCGAGTGGGCAGTTCTTC
CASRPTSASGQFF
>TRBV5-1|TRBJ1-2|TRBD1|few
TGCGCCAGCAGCTTACGACAGGGGGAAGATGGCTACACCTTC
CASSLRQGEDGYTF
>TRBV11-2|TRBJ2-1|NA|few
TGTGCCAGCACCACCCCCCGGTGGGGGCCCTACAATGAGCAGTTCTTC
CASTTPRWGPYNEQFF
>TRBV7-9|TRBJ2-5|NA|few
TGTGCCAGCAGCCTGCTTGGGGGGCGCGGGGAGACCCAGTACTTC
CASSLLGGRGETQYF
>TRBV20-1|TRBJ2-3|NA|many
TGCAGTGCAGAGACCTATTCCATCCGGACAGATACGCAGTATTTT
CSAETYSIRTDTQYF
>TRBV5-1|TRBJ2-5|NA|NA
TGCGCCAGCAGCAGCTCATGGACAGTTCAAGAGACCCAGTACTTC
CASSSSWTVQETQYF
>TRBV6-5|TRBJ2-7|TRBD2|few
TGTGCCAGCAGTTACCGGACTAGCGGGAGTTACGAGCAGTACTTC
CASSYRTSGSYEQYF
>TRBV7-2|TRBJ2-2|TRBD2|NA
TGTGCCAGCAGCCCCAGCGGGAGCACCGGGGAGCTGTTTTTT
CASSPSGSTGELFF
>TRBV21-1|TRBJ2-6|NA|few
TGTGCCAGCAGCAATATCGTGGGGACCTTTTCTGGGGCCAACGTCCTGACTTTC
CASSNIVGTFSGANVLTF
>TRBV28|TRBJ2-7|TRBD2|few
TGTGCCAGCAGTTTAAGTTTGGGGACTAGCGGCTACGAGCAGTACTTC
CASSLSLGTSGYEQYF
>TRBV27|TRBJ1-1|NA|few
TGTGCCAGCAGTTTATCGATGGCGGCTTTGGTAGCTTTCTTT
CASSLSMAALVAFF
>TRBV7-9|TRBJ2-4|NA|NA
TGTGCCAGCAGCGTAGACACGGCCAAAAACATTCAGTACTTC
CASSVDTAKNIQYF
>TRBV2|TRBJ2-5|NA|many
TGTGCCAGCAGTAACCAAGAGACCCAGTACTTC
CASSNQETQYF
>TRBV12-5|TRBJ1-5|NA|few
TGTGCTAGTGGTTTACTTTATCAGCCCCAGCATTTT
CASGLLYQPQHF
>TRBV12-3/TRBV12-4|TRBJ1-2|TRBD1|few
TGTGCCAGCAGTCCATTGGACAGGGCGGTAGCCTTC
CASSPLDRAVAF
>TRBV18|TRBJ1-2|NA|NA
TGTGCCAGCTCACCACCGTGGGGGGACTATGGCTACACCTTC
CASSPPWGDYGYTF
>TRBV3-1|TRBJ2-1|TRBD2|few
TGTGCCAGCAGCCGGGCGGGACTAGCGCAGAACAATGAGCAGTTCTTC
CASSRAGLAQNNEQFF
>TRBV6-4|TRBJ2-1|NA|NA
TGTGCCAGCAGTGACGGGGCAGGGACTTACAATGAGCAGTTCTTC
CASSDGAGTYNEQFF
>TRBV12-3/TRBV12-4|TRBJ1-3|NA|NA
TGTGCCAGCAGTTCGTCGACAGTAGGAAACACCATATATTTT
CASSSSTVGNTIYF
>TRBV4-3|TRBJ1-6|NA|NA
TGCGCCAGCAGCCAAGGGGCAACGGAGACGGCCCTCCACTTT
CASSQGATETALHF
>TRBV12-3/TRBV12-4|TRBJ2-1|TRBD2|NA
TGTGCCAGCAGTAGTACTAGCGGGAGCCCCCAGCAGTTCTTC
CASSSTSGSPQQFF
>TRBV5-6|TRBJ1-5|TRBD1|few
TGTGCCAGCAGCCCAGGGGGCTTTGACAATCAGCCCCAGCATTTT
CASSPGGFDNQPQHF
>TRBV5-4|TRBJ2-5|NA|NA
TGTGCCAGCAGACGGATAATCGGTTCGGGGAACCAAGAGACCCAGTACTTC
CASRRIIGSGNQETQYF
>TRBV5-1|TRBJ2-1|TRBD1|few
TGCGCCAGCAGCGCTCGGACAGGGGGCAATGAGCAGTTCTTC
CASSARTGGNEQFF
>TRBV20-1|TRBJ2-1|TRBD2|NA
TGCAGTTCTGTGGCTAGCGGGAGTTTTGAGCAGTTCTTC
CSSVASGSFEQFF
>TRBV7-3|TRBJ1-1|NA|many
TGTGCCAGCAGCTTATCAGGGAACACTGAAGCTTTCTTT
CASSLSGNTEAFF
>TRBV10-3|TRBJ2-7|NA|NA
TGTGCCATCATGGAGGGGCCTGGCTACGAGCAGTACTTC
CAIMEGPGYEQYF
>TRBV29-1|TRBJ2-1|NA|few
TGCAGCGTTGAAAGGCGGCTAGTCTCGAATGAGCAGTTCTTC
CSVERRLVSNEQFF
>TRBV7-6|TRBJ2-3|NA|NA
TGTGCCAGCAGCTTAGGGTGGCAGGGGGAGGGTGCAGATACGCAGTATTTT
CASSLGWQGEGADTQYF
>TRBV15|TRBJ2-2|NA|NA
TGTGCCACCAGCAGAGATCGGACCACCGGGGAGCTGTTTTTT
CATSRDRTTGELFF
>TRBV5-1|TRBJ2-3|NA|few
TGCGCCAGCAGCTTGAGAGGGTCTAGCACAGATACGCAGTATTTT
CASSLRGSSTDTQYF